Below, one TCR beta chain is given with its context. As yet, its antigen is unknown. V was trimmed by 7 bases and J by 6 bases, leaving 15 bases between them. The CDR3 has 14 residues. Germline V CDR1 and CDR2: MDHEN, SYDVKM. TCRdb itself ran the 5' RACE reads through MiXCR, one entry per CDR3 protein. The profile shows about 470,000 distinct CDR3 sequences, roughly 23% of them singletons. The sample belongs to a study of T-cell memory formation after mild COVID-19. General study results and limits: Clones that contracted from day 15 to 85 had balanced CD4/CD8; later expanders were CD4+ biased.

This rearrangement joins TRBV28 to TRBJ2-2; D possibly corresponds to TRBD2 (6 bases). The sequenced sample was PBMCs or a T cell subset sorted from them (not recorded which). This clonotype originated in an adult woman who had mild COVID-19 (a few samples of this study predate the infection). Cell type and time point are not known. CDR3 nucleotides: TGTGCCAGCACCCAAAGGAGGGCCCCCGGGGAGCTGTTTTTT. Translating it yields CASTQRRAPGELFF.